This T cell receptor beta chain is from a study of beta chain features in type 1 diabetes (dated by TCRdb to 2016 to 2019). Regarding the research as a whole: Mean age, gender distribution, total cell number and subset yield were not different between patients and healthy donors. A total of 107,917,701 sorted cells were examined across all samples, and a strong correlation was observed between cell number per subset and RNA yield. The study compared the TCRB repertoires of sorted circulating CD4+ T cell subsets in recently diagnosed type 1 diabetes patients with those in matched healthy donors. Regulatory and stem cell-like memory subsets were isolated from only 8 patients and roughly eight healthy donors, whereas naive and central memory subsets came from all 30 or so donors.

CDR1 SGHRS and CDR2 YFSETQ are derived from the germline V gene. The CDR3, from cysteine to phenylalanine, totals 15 residues. The kept DNA is CDR3 alone, 45 bases in frame from the first base. V and J are trimmed by 4 bases and 9 bases, and the gene matches miss 14 bases of the junction. Each donor gave one peripheral blood draw, averaging roughly 0.11 L, which was collected into heparinised tubes. Using a panel that included CD45RO, CCR7, CD25, CD127, CD95 and CD27, naive, central memory, regulatory and stem cell-like memory CD4+ T cells were sorted on a BD FACSAria II. A purity above 95% was achieved for all sorted populations. PBMCs were isolated right away by Lymphoprep density gradient centrifugation and were stained directly, without culture. Samples were stained and sorted in pairs, with one healthy donor and one patient per experiment, so that batch effects were minimized. With regard to this clone: This clone's antigen is unknown. Base qualities were left out, and no much larger clone turns up one base away.

Findings and caveats that apply to the study as a whole: In all four CD4+ subsets, TCRB CDR3 length was moderately but significantly shorter in type 1 diabetes patients. At VDJ recombination sites, type 1 diabetes patients had fewer insertions and more deleted nucleotides, which implies abnormalities in thymic rearrangement. Shorter templates might be favored by PCR, yet because patient and control samples were amplified and corrected together, any such skew would affect both groups equally. Only small numbers of individuals were included in the HLA sub-analyses, which left unresolved whether HLA type had any influence on TCRB rearrangement. Because cDNA was sequenced instead of genomic DNA, activated cells with high expression could be over-represented, although the groups did not differ in activation or CD3 levels. The naive, central memory and regulatory TCRB repertoires appeared to resemble one another more closely among patients than among healthy donors.

The entire amount of isolated RNA was reverse transcribed using the High Capacity cDNA Reverse Transcription Kit, so the sequenced TCRB transcripts were expressed ones. Deep immunoSEQ sequencing was applied to naive, central memory and regulatory T cell samples, giving an average of around 4 million total reads per sample. Sorted cells were lysed in RLT buffer, and RNA was extracted using DNase-treated RNeasy Micro or Mini kits according to cell number. Each cell subset was processed on its own to prevent cross-contamination, while patient and healthy donor samples were processed together. TCRB sequences were amplified from cDNA with the immunoSEQ multiplex PCR, producing 87-bp fragments spanning the CDR3 region. Sequencing of the amplicons was performed on the Illumina HiSeq platform. In the source study's methods: PCR bias was computationally corrected using synthetic template baselines, reads within Hamming distance 2 were collapsed, and singletons that could not be merged were discarded. Reads were aligned against IMGT so that V, D and J genes, CDR3 length and insertions or deletions at six rearrangement sites could be assigned. Clonotype counts were normalized to sorted cell number within each subset before computing true diversity and Gini coefficients with the tcR R package. Repertoire sharing was quantified using the overlap coefficient calculated on TCRB nucleotide sequences. TCRdb mirrors the immuneACCESS table, restricted to in-frame sequences. Some clones are absent from its copies; in checked studies, under half trace to an unresolved V gene, and the reason for the others is unknown. The V and J calls and the clone size are those of that table, but D and trimming were determined from the DNA. The sample table shows 150,000 to 200,000 clones, and 10% to 15% are seen once. The ten largest clones add up to 0.55% to 0.8% of the sample.

The sequence is built from TRBV5-1 and TRBJ2-5, and TRBD1 matches 8 of the central bases. The receptor was isolated from a woman younger than 30 in good health. The material sequenced was central memory CD4+ T cells from blood. The DNA sequence follows: TGCGCCAGCAGCCCTGACAGGGGCAAGGGGTTGGCCCAGTACTTC. Its coded protein is CASSPDRGKGLAQYF.